A selection of T cell receptor beta chains follows, all from one sample in a study of cytomegalovirus exposure and HLA in healthy donors. Profiling relied on immunoSEQ multiplex PCR, and the TCRdb table lists in-frame clones only, not all of them. Of about 270,000 clones listed, around 86% were seen once; the top ten hold 3.5% to 4%. Sequencing was done on a sample of PBMCs. These receptors were collected from a man aged 35-49 years in good health and CMV-seropositive. The CDR3 runs from the conserved cysteine through the conserved F or W. The D gene is left open where the match is weak. Size is omitted from some rows. Given values are once, few, many or a class for expanded clones.

NA NA TRBJ1-1 TRBV30 TGTGCCTGGAGTGATCAAGGGAGCACTGAAGCTTTCTTT CAWSDQGSTEAFF
NA NA TRBJ2-7 TRBV21-1 TGTGCCAGCAGCAAAGGGCCCGACAGGCCCCAAAGGGGCGAGCAGTACTTC CASSKGPDRPQRGEQYF
NA TRBD2 TRBJ2-1 TRBV6-1 TGTGCCAGCAGTGAAAGGGCTAGCGGCTCCTACAATGAGCAGTTCTTC CASSERASGSYNEQFF
NA TRBD1 TRBJ1-5 TRBV6-1 TGTGCCAGCAAGGAGGACAGGGGCAATCAGCCCCAGCATTTT CASKEDRGNQPQHF
NA NA TRBJ1-2 TRBV6-1 TGTGCCAGCAGTGAATTTGGAGGAAACTATGGCTACACCTTC CASSEFGGNYGYTF
few NA TRBJ1-4 TRBV2 TGTGCCAGCAGTGAAATGCAGGGTGAAAAACTGTTTTTT CASSEMQGEKLFF
NA TRBD1 TRBJ1-2 TRBV12-5 TGTGCTAGTGGTTTGCGGGGAACAGGGGAAACCTTC CASGLRGTGETF
once TRBD1 TRBJ1-2 TRBV7-2 TGTGCCAGCAGCCTCCGGGACAGGGGGTTTGGGGGCTACACCTTC CASSLRDRGFGGYTF
NA TRBD1 TRBJ2-5 TRBV2 TGTGCCAGCAGTGGGACAGGGGCGGTGGAGACCCAGTACTTC CASSGTGAVETQYF
few TRBD2 TRBJ2-1 TRBV7-3 TGTGCCAGCAGCTCGGGACTAGCGGGTTACAATGAGCAGTTCTTC CASSSGLAGYNEQFF
few TRBD2 TRBJ2-7 TRBV28 TGTGCCAGCAGTCCACTATCAGGTAGCGGGAGGTCCTACGAGCAGTACTTC CASSPLSGSGRSYEQYF
NA NA TRBJ1-3 TRBV9 TGTGCCAGCAGCGTACAGGATATCTCTGGAAACACCATATATTTT CASSVQDISGNTIYF
NA TRBD1 TRBJ2-7 TRBV14 TGTGCCAGCAGCCTATACAGGGGGAAGGGCGAGCAGTACTTC CASSLYRGKGEQYF
NA TRBD1 TRBJ1-4 TRBV28 TGTGCCAGCAGCCCTATCCGAACAGGGGTTAGTAATGAAAAACTGTTTTTT CASSPIRTGVSNEKLFF
NA NA TRBJ2-2 TRBV7-3 TGTGCCAGCAGCCACTACAAGGAAGGGGAGCTGTTTTTT CASSHYKEGELFF
NA NA TRBJ2-7 TRBV11-1 TGTGCCAGCAGCTTAGAAGTGGGCCATTTCTCCTACGAGCAGTACTTC CASSLEVGHFSYEQYF
NA NA TRBJ1-5 TRBV27 TGTGCCAGCAGTGCCAGGGGATGGCCCCAGCATTTT CASSARGWPQHF
NA TRBD1 TRBJ2-1 TRBV27 TGTGCCAGCAGTCAAACTGGACAGGGATTCTACAATGAGCAGTTCTTC CASSQTGQGFYNEQFF
NA TRBD2 TRBJ2-5 TRBV30 TGTGCCTGGACCGGGGTTTCTAGCGGGAGCAGAGAAGAGACCCAGTACTTC CAWTGVSSGSREETQYF
NA TRBD2 TRBJ2-5 TRBV6-5 TGTGCCAGCAGTTACTCTCCGACTAGCGGGAAAGAGACCCAGTACTTC CASSYSPTSGKETQYF
few NA TRBJ1-1 TRBV4-1 TGCGCCAGCAGCCAAGTCCAGGGGTTTGCGAACACTGAAGCTTTCTTT CASSQVQGFANTEAFF
NA TRBD1 TRBJ2-7 TRBV6-5 TGTGCCAGCAGTTACTCCGGGACAGGGGGTTACGAGCAGTACTTC CASSYSGTGGYEQYF
NA TRBD2 TRBJ2-1 TRBV6-5 TGTGCCAGCAGCGGCGGGAGGCCCTACAATGAGCAGTTCTTC CASSGGRPYNEQFF